This T cell receptor (beta chain) was documented in a study of OX40 agonist ivuxolimab in advanced cancers. Study-level information: The patients got ivuxolimab, which is an agonistic anti-OX40 (CD134) antibody.

Germline-derived CDR1 and CDR2 are SGHNT and YYREEE (reference sequence). V gave up 4 bases and J gave up 3 bases, with 18 bases separating them. CDR3 length: 16 amino acids. TCRdb keeps only in-frame clones here, not all; method: immunoSEQ multiplex PCR. The table lists around 64,000 clones, about four fifths of them singletons, with approximately 1.2% in the top ten. The sample in question was CD4+ or CD8+ T cells sorted from blood, obtained in a trial of the OX40 agonist ivuxolimab. This clonotype was sampled from an adult with an advanced solid tumor such as melanoma, head and neck, liver or kidney cancer. The chain carries TRBV5-4 and TRBJ2-3; D is possibly TRBD2 (5 bases). The CDR3 region has the DNA TGTGCCAGCAGCCCTTGGACTGGTCAGGATACAGATACGCAGTATTTT. Protein product: CASSPWTGQDTDTQYF.